This section outlines one T cell receptor beta chain sequence together with its context. What it binds is unknown. The sample is drawn from a study of shared clonotypes between healthy human individuals. Overall study results and limits: The study's rarefaction showed incomplete sorted-subset sequencing despite large depth. Sampling covered blood only; tissue repertoires likely differ.

With 4 bases removed from V and 2 bases from J, the gap between germline ends came to 17 bases. CDR3 length: 16 residues. Germline CDR1 MNHEY, CDR2 SVGAGI. Clones were sequenced by immunoSEQ multiplex PCR, and TCRdb holds only the in-frame ones, with some missing. The data contain about 1.5 million clones, under 99% of them singletons. Naive CD4+ cells were CD45RA-selected; the remaining cells were memory. The V and J genes are TRBV6-5 and TRBJ1-2, with D unclear. The origin of this receptor is a man younger than 40 in good health. The sequencing sample was made of naive CD4+ T cells sorted from blood. Subset: CD45RA+ positively selected. CDR3 amino acids: CASSSFRVGNNYGYTF. The CDR3 nucleotides are TGTGCCAGCAGTTCCTTCCGGGTCGGGAACAACTATGGCTACACCTTC.